These 30 T cell receptor beta chains were sequenced from one sample in a study of T cells in Graves' hyperthyroidism and ophthalmopathy. Authors of the study amplified TCR beta CDR3 regions from RNA transcripts. The HTBI set primed first-round TCR CDR3 RT-PCR. TCRdb independently ran MiXCR on the multiplex PCR reads; one entry per CDR3 protein. The data show 300,000 to 400,000 distinct CDR3 sequences, about 20% seen once. Sequencing was carried out using blood. The receptors were gathered from a woman in her 50s with Graves' hyperthyroidism.

This clonotype was seen repeatedly, ten times or more. This chain connects TRBV11-2 to TRBJ2-7, with D perhaps matching TRBD1 or TRBD2 (5 bases each). CDR3 size: 13 residues. The V end lost 4 bases, the J end lost 6 bases, and 13 bases lay between the germline ends. Germline CDR1 reads SGHAT; CDR2 reads FQNNGV. The CDR3, as DNA: TGTGCCAGCAGCTCCGATTTGGGGGTCGAGCAGTACTTC. This sequence encodes CASSSDLGVEQYF. Supplemented by reference TRBV11-2 and TRBJ2-7, the full variable domain reads EAGVAQSPRYKIIEKRQSVAFWCNPISGHATLYWYQQILGQGPKLLIQFQNNGVVDDSQLPKDRFSAERLKGVDSTLKIQPAKLEDSAVYLCASSSDLGVEQYFGPGTRLTVT.

J is TRBJ1-2 and V is TRBV4-1; 7 nucleotides match TRBD1. Germline V gene sequence: CDR1 MGHRA, CDR2 YSYEKL. V shed 1 base and J 3 bases; nucleotides not matched to a gene: 5. CDR3 length equals 15 residues. The CDR3 nucleotides read TGCGCCAGCAGCCAAGTACACAGGGGTCACTATGGCTACACCTTC. Residues: CASSQVHRGHYGYTF.

Ten or more counts support this clonotype. This chain uses TRBV27 with TRBJ1-1; 8 bases are shared with TRBD1. V lost 6 bases, J lost 1 base, and 7 bases stayed unmatched. Looked up from germline, CDR1 is MNHEY and CDR2 is SMNVEV (reference sequence). CDR3 size: 15 residues. CDR3 sequence (DNA): TGTGCCAGCAGGGATCAGGGGGCGGGGAACACTGAAGCTTTCTTT. Translation: CASRDQGAGNTEAFF.

CDR3 region: CSAPNMASVNYGYTF. In nucleotides, the CDR3 is TGCAGTGCCCCTAACATGGCCTCTGTGAACTATGGCTACACCTTC. The V gene is TRBV20-1, the J gene TRBJ1-2; D not resolved. The CDR3 covers 15 residues. Germline assignment: CDR1 DFQATT and CDR2 SNEGSKA (reference sequence). The ends were cut back, 6 bases at V and 2 bases at J, with 19 bases in the middle.

In its sample, this clonotype was seen many times. The chain employs TRBV11-2 and TRBJ2-3; possibly TRBD1 for D (6 bases). Germline V gene data show CDR1 as SGHAT and CDR2 as FQNNGV. V shed 5 bases and J shed 2 bases, with 14 bases lying between them. CDR3 length: 15 amino acids. CDR3 sequence reads: CASSPGTPDTDTQYF. The CDR3 DNA reads as TGTGCCAGCAGCCCCGGGACACCAGACACAGATACGCAGTATTTT.

The chain links TRBV11-2 to TRBJ2-1; the D is unclear. The V and J ends lost 1 base and 8 bases respectively, with 12 bases between them. The CDR3 has 14 amino acids. Germline V gives CDR1 SGHAT, CDR2 FQNNGV. The CDR3 reads CASSLVFSFDEQFF. The CDR3 DNA is TGTGCCAGCAGCTTAGTCTTCAGTTTTGATGAGCAGTTCTTC.

The gene calls are TRBV5-4 and TRBJ2-1; tentatively, D is TRBD2 (6 bases). Germline CDR1 and CDR2: SGHNT and YYREEE (reference sequence). The CDR3 consists of 11 residues. V lost 2 bases and J 12 bases, leaving 9 bases between the germline ends. CDR3 in DNA: TGTGCCAGCAGCTTATCGGGACTGCAGTTCTTC. It codes for CASSLSGLQFF.

This clonotype has just a few counts. The chain employs TRBV28 and TRBJ2-5, with 8 bases aligning to TRBD2. Per the germline V gene, CDR1 is MDHEN and CDR2 is SYDVKM. V dropped 2 bases and J dropped 5; count of bases not matched to a gene: 10. The CDR3 totals 16 residues. DNA for the CDR3: TGTGCCAGCAGTTTAGAACCAGCGGGAGTGGGGGAGACCCAGTACTTC. Translated: CASSLEPAGVGETQYF.

For this clonotype: This is likely a read error, given that the CDR3 carries no conserved phenylalanine or tryptophan at its end. The V gene is TRBV12-3 or TRBV12-4, the J gene TRBJ2-1; D unclear. This CDR3 comprises 11 residues. V was clipped by 9 bases and J by 4 bases, with 7 bases between them. CDR3 loop: CASIGYNEQFL. In nucleotides, the CDR3 is TGTGCCAGTATAGGTTACAATGAGCAGTTCCTC.

Worth noting for this clonotype: This may be a read error, as it is one base from a much larger clone. The genes are TRBV27 and TRBJ2-1; TRBD1 or TRBD2 may be the D gene (5 bases each). The germline V gene has CDR1 MNHEY and CDR2 SMNVEV (reference sequence). Trimming pared 5 bases from V and 8 bases from J, leaving 19 bases between. This CDR3 comprises 15 residues. CDR3 residues: CASSPTPEWDDEQFF. The CDR3, as DNA: TGTGCCAGCAGTCCTACACCTGAGTGGGACGATGAGCAGTTCTTC.

The chain carries TRBV20-1 and TRBJ1-3; D not certain. V lost 5 bases and J lost 0, with 23 bases in between. In germline, CDR1 is DFQATT, CDR2 SNEGSKA (reference sequence). The CDR3 runs 18 residues. The CDR3 reads CSALHYDNQWDSGNTIYF. The CDR3 DNA sequence: TGCAGTGCTCTCCATTACGACAACCAATGGGACTCTGGAAACACCATATATTTT.

V is TRBV10-3 and J is TRBJ2-1, with D uncertain. The CDR3 is 13 amino acids. Germline V gives CDR1 ENHRY, CDR2 SYGVKD. The V and J ends lost 7 bases and 6 bases respectively, with 13 bases between them. This CDR3 reads CAITSDSGNEQFF. Here the CDR3 DNA reads TGTGCCATCACCTCCGACTCCGGCAATGAGCAGTTCTTC.

This chain uses TRBV27 with TRBJ1-1, with a tentative D call TRBD1 (6 bases). The CDR3 length is 14 residues. V gave up 6 bases and J gave up 5 bases, with 16 bases separating them. CDR1 MNHEY and CDR2 SMNVEV come from the germline V gene (reference sequence). Here the CDR3 DNA reads TGTGCCAGCAGCCTAAGGGGGGGAAGGACTGAAGCTTTCTTT. Its translation: CASSLRGGRTEAFF.

There are a few counts of this clonotype. This chain links TRBV4-2 with TRBJ2-7; 8 bases align to TRBD2. Germline V gene lookup returns CDR1 LGHNA and CDR2 YNFKEQ. This CDR3 contains 15 residues. V lost 1 base, J lost 2 bases, and 4 bases stayed unmatched. As DNA, the CDR3 is TGTGCCAGCAGCCAAGGACTAGCGCCTCCCTACGAGCAGTACGTC. Encoded protein: CASSQGLAPPYEQYV.

CDR3 sequence: CASLRTGSLEQYF. DNA for the CDR3: TGTGCCAGCCTCCGGACCGGATCCCTCGAGCAGTACTTC. The genes are TRBV2 and TRBJ2-7; D unresolved. The V gene's germline CDR1 is SNHLY and CDR2 FYNNEI. With 8 bases removed from V and 6 bases from J, the gap between germline ends came to 17 bases. This CDR3 has 13 amino acids.

This clonotype occurred a few times. V and J are TRBV5-1 and TRBJ1-1, with D uncertain. Between the trimmed V and J ends, which lost 0 bases and 7 bases, there was a span of 10 bases. The germline gives CDR1 SGHRS, CDR2 YFSETQ. This CDR3 has 13 residues. The CDR3 region has the DNA TGCGCCAGCAGCTTGGTCCCAGAAGGTGAAGCTTTCTTT. Translation: CASSLVPEGEAFF.

This clonotype was seen more than once but under ten times. CDR3 sequence (DNA): TGTGCCAGCAGTTACGGCAGCGGAAGAGAGACCCAGTACTTC. This gives the protein CASSYGSGRETQYF. The rearrangement links TRBV6-2 or TRBV6-3 to TRBJ2-5, with D tentatively TRBD2 (5 bases). The germline V gene encodes CDR1 MNHEY and CDR2 SVGEGT. This CDR3 region has 14 residues. Trimming took 2 bases from V and 4 from J, leaving 11 bases between them.

This clonotype was seen once. The chain is built from TRBV6-6 and TRBJ2-6; D perhaps matches TRBD2 (6 bases). The CDR3 runs 16 residues. The germline V gene has CDR1 MNHNY and CDR2 SVGAGI (reference sequence). Trimming stripped 2 bases from V and 2 bases from J, with 10 bases between. The chain's CDR3 is CASSYIGGTGANVLTF. For the CDR3, the DNA is TGTGCCAGCAGTTACATCGGGGGAACTGGGGCCAACGTCCTGACTTTC.

This clonotype was picked up many times. The gene calls are TRBV12-5 and TRBJ2-1, with 7 positions matching TRBD2. Germline CDR1 LGHNT, CDR2 FRNRAP. Trimming removed 4 bases from V and 9 bases from J; junction bases left unmatched: 6. The CDR3 totals 13 residues. CDR3 nucleotides: TGTGCTAGTGGTTCCGGGGAGGGCCGTGAGCAGTTCTTC. It is translated as CASGSGEGREQFF.

The chain carries TRBV28 and TRBJ2-3; 9 bases agree with TRBD1. Germline-derived CDR1 and CDR2 are MDHEN and SYDVKM. This CDR3 contains 15 residues. The ends lost 5 bases at V and 6 bases at J; junction bases unmatched: 9. The CDR3 DNA reads TGTGCCAGCAGTCCCCGGACAGGGGAGACGGATACGCAGTATTTT. It yields the protein CASSPRTGETDTQYF.

Many counts were recorded for this clonotype. The J gene is TRBJ2-1, the V gene TRBV12-3 or TRBV12-4, with D maybe TRBD1 (6 bases). The CDR3 is 15 amino acids. The V end lost 3 bases, the J end lost 4 bases, and 13 bases lay between the germline ends. The CDR3 is CASSLQGKGYNEQFF. CDR3 in DNA: TGTGCCAGCAGTTTGCAGGGGAAGGGGTACAATGAGCAGTTCTTC.

In its sample, this clonotype was seen many times. The chain couples TRBV28 to TRBJ2-3; 8 bases match TRBD1. The CDR3 has 15 residues. J was trimmed by 4 bases and V by 5 bases; bases with no gene match: 8. Germline lookup yields CDR1 MDHEN and CDR2 SYDVKM. CDR3 nucleotides: TGTGCCAGCAGTAACGGGGGACAGGTCGCAGATACGCAGTATTTT. Its translation is CASSNGGQVADTQYF.

This clonotype has more than one count but fewer than ten. The V call is TRBV10-3, the J call TRBJ1-4, with unresolved D. Trimming shortened V by 4 bases and J by 0 bases, and 6 bases separated the two germline ends. The V gene's germline CDR1 is ENHRY and CDR2 SYGVKD. CDR3 size: 14 residues. The CDR3 loop reads CAISVMATNEKLFF. For the CDR3, the DNA is TGTGCCATCAGTGTTATGGCAACTAATGAAAAACTGTTTTTT.

This clonotype came up many times. The chain recombines TRBV11-2 with TRBJ1-1; D ambiguous. The CDR3 has 13 amino acids. Per the germline V gene, CDR1 is SGHAT and CDR2 is FQNNGV. V gave up 5 bases and J gave up 2 bases, with 9 bases separating them. The CDR3 sequence is CASSLGYNTEAFF. The DNA of the CDR3 is TGTGCCAGCAGCCTAGGGTATAACACTGAAGCTTTCTTT.

This clonotype was seen many times. The chain links TRBV5-1 to TRBJ2-3, with 7 bases lining up with TRBD1. Trimming cost V 3 bases and J 2 bases; bases outside gene matches: 3. The CDR3 is 14 residues long. CDR1 SGHRS and CDR2 YFSETQ come from the germline V gene. The CDR3 protein is CASSSGTATDTQYF. The DNA of the CDR3 is TGCGCCAGCAGCTCCGGGACAGCCACAGATACGCAGTATTTT.

About this clonotype: Given the absence of the conserved phenylalanine or tryptophan at the CDR3 end, a read error is likely. The chain uses TRBV4-1 and TRBJ2-1, with 8 bases aligning to TRBD2. Trimming cost V 4 bases and J 1 base; bases outside gene matches: 9. CDR3 length: 17 residues. Germline values: CDR1 MGHRA, CDR2 YSYEKL. Here the CDR3 reads CASSPRGGSGSYNEQFS. The CDR3 DNA reads TGCGCCAGCAGCCCCCGGGGGGGGAGCGGGTCCTACAATGAGCAGTTCTCC.

This clonotype has just a few counts. The J gene is TRBJ2-1, the V gene TRBV10-3; TRBD1 agrees at 8 bases. The CDR3 contains 16 residues. Germline V CDR1 and CDR2: ENHRY, SYGVKD. The V segment lost 6 bases and the J segment 2 bases; nucleotides outside the gene matches: 9. This CDR3 is CAIRPGTGPAYNEQFF. Written as DNA, the CDR3 is TGTGCCATCAGACCAGGGACAGGCCCTGCCTACAATGAGCAGTTCTTC.

This clonotype was picked up a small number of times. V is TRBV7-9 and J is TRBJ2-5; D is ambiguous. V was clipped by 0 bases and J by 0 bases, with 11 bases between them. The CDR3 covers 16 residues. The germline V gene encodes CDR1 SEHNR and CDR2 FQNEAQ (reference sequence). The DNA of the CDR3 is TGTGCCAGCAGCTTAGCCTCAGCGTACTACCAAGAGACCCAGTACTTC. It yields the protein CASSLASAYYQETQYF.

The chain combines TRBV20-1 with TRBJ2-2; no clear D gene. The CDR3 loop spans 15 amino acids. Germline V gene lookup returns CDR1 DFQATT and CDR2 SNEGSKA (reference sequence). Trimming stripped 4 bases from V and 3 bases from J, with 15 bases between. CDR3 loop: CSATGELGDTGELFF. DNA for the CDR3: TGCAGTGCTACCGGTGAGCTTGGAGACACCGGGGAGCTGTTTTTT.

This clonotype was found a few times. The chain carries TRBV27 and TRBJ2-2; 12 bases match TRBD2. Germline CDR1 reads MNHEY; CDR2 reads SMNVEV (reference sequence). V lost 6 bases, J lost 7 bases, and 9 bases stayed unmatched. The CDR3 is 16 residues long. The CDR3 nucleotides are TGTGCCAGCAGCGTGGGACTAGCGGGCCGGGGCGGGGAGCTGTTTTTT. It is translated as CASSVGLAGRGGELFF.